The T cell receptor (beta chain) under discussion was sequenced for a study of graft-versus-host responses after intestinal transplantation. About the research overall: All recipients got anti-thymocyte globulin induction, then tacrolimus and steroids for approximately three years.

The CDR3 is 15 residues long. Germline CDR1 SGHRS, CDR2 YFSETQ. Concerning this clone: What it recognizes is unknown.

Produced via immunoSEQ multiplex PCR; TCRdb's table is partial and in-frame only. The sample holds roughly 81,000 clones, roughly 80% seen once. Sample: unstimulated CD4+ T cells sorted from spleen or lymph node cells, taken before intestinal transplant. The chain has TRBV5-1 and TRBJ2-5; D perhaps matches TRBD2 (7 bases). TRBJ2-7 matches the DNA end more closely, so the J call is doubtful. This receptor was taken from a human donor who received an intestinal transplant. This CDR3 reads CASSLSGGPTYEQYF. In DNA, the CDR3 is TGCGCCAGCAGCTTGTCGGGGGGCCCGACCTACGAGCAGTACTTC.